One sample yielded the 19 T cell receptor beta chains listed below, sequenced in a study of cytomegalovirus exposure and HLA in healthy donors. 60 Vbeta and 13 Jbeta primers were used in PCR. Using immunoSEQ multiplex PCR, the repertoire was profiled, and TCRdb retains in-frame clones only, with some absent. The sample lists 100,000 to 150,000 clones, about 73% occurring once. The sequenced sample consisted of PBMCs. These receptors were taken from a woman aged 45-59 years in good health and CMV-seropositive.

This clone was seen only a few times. The CDR3 region has the DNA TGCGCCAGCAGCTCGGGACAGGGCTCCTACGAGCAGTACTTC. This codes for CASSSGQGSYEQYF. The genes are TRBV5-1 and TRBJ2-7; TRBD1 agrees at 9 bases. CDR1 and CDR2 from the germline V gene are SGHRS and YFSETQ. Trimming removed 3 bases from V and 0 bases from J; junction bases left unmatched: 1. This CDR3 has 14 residues.

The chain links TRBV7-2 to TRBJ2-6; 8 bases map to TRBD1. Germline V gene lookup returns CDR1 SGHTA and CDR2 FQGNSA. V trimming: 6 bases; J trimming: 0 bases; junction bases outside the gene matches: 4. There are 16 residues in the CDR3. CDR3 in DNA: TGTGCCAGCAGTCCGGACAGGGTCTCTGGGGCCAACGTCCTGACTTTC. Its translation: CASSPDRVSGANVLTF. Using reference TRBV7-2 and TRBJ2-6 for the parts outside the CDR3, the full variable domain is GAGVSQSPSNKVTEKGKDVELRCDPISGHTALYWYRQSLGQGLEFLIYFQGNSAPDKSGLPSDRFSAERTGGSVSTLTIQRTQQEDSAVYLCASSPDRVSGANVLTFGAGSRLTVL.

The CDR3 loop reads CSAGRQGGAFF. The CDR3 region has the DNA TGCAGTGCAGGTAGACAGGGTGGAGCTTTCTTT. The chain joins TRBV20-1 to TRBJ1-1; 7 bases are shared with TRBD1. J lost 10 bases, V lost 6 bases, and 8 bases had no gene match. Per germline, CDR1 DFQATT and CDR2 SNEGSKA (reference sequence). The CDR3 sequence is 11 residues long.

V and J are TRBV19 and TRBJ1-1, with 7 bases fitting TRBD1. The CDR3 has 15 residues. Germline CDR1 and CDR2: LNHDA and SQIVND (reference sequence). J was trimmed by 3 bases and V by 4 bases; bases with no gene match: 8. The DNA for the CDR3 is TGTGCCAGTAGTACCATTACAGGGGCGGACACTGAAGCTTTCTTT. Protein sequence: CASSTITGADTEAFF.

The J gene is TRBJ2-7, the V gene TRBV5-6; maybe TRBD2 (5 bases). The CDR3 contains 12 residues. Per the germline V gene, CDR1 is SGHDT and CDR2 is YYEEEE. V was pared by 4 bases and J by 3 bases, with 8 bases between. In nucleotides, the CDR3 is TGTGCCAGCAGCCGGACTTTCTACGAGCAGTACTTC. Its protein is CASSRTFYEQYF.

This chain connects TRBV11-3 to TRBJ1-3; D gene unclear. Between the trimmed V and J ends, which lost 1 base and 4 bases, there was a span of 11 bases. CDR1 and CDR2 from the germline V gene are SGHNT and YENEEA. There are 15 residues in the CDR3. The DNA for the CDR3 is TGTGCCAGCAGCTTAGTACCCGAGAGGGGAAACACCATATATTTT. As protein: CASSLVPERGNTIYF.

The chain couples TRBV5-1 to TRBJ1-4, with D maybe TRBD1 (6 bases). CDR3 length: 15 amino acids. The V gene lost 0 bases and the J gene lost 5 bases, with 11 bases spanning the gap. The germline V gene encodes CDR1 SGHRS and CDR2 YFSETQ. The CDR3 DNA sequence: TGCGCCAGCAGCTTGGGAGGGACAAGGAATGAAAAACTGTTTTTT. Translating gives CASSLGGTRNEKLFF.

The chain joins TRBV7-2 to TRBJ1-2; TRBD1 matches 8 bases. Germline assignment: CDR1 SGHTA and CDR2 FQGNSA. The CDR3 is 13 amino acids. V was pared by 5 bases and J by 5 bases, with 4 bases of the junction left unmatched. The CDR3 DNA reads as TGTGCCAGCAGCCCGGACAGGGCTTATGGCTACACCTTC. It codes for CASSPDRAYGYTF.

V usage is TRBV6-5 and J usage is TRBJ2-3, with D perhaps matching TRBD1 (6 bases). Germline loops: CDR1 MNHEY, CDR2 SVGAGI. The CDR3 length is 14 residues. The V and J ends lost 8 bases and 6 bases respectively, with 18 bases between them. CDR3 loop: CASSRDRRGDTQYF. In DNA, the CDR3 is TGTGCCAGCTCCCGCGACAGGCGCGGGGATACGCAGTATTTT.

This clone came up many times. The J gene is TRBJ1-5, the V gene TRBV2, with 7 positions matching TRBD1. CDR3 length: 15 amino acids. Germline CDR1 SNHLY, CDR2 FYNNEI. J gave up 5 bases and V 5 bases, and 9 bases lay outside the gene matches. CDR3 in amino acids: CASSMQGVEDQPQHF. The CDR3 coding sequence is TGTGCCAGCAGTATGCAGGGGGTTGAGGATCAGCCCCAGCATTTT.

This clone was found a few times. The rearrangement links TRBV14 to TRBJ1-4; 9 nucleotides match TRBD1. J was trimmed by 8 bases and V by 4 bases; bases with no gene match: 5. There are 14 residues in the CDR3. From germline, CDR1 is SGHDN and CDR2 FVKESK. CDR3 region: CASSPTGGGEKLFF. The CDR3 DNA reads TGTGCCAGCAGCCCGACAGGGGGAGGAGAAAAACTGTTTTTT.

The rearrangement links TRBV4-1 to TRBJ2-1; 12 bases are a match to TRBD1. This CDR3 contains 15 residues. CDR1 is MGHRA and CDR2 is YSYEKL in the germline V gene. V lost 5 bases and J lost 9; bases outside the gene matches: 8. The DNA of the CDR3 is TGCGCCAGCAGCAGCTCCGGGACAGGGGGCCGTGAGCAGTTCTTC. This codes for CASSSSGTGGREQFF.

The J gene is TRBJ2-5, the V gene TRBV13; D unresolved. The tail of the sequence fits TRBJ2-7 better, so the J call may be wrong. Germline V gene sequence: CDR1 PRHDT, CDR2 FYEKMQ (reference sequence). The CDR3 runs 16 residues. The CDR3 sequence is CASSPPRQVRIYEQYF. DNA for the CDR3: TGTGCCAGCAGCCCCCCCCGACAAGTTCGCATCTACGAGCAGTACTTC.

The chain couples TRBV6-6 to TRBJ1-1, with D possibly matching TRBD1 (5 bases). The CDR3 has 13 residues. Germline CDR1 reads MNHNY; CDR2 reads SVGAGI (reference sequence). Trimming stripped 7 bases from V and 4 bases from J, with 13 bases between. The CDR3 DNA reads TGTGCCAGCACCCCGGGGACTCGCACTGAAGCTTTCTTT. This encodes CASTPGTRTEAFF.

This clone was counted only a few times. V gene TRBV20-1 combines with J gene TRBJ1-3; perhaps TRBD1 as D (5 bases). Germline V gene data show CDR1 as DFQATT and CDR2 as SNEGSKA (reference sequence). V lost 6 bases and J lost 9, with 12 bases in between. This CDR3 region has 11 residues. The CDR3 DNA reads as TGCAGTGCCCAAAGGGGCACCACCATATATTTT. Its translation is CSAQRGTTIYF.

DNA for the CDR3: TGTGCCAGTCTAGCAGGACTGAACACTGAAGCTTTCTTT. This encodes CASLAGLNTEAFF. The J gene is TRBJ1-1, the V gene TRBV19; D uncertain. The V gene's germline CDR1 is LNHDA and CDR2 SQIVND (reference sequence). The V and J ends lost 8 bases and 0 bases respectively, with 10 bases between them. The CDR3 loop spans 13 amino acids.

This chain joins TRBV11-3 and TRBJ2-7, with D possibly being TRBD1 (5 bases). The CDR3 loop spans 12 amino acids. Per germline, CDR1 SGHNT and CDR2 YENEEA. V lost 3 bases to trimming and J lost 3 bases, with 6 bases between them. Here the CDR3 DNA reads TGTGCCAGCAGCTTGGACAACTACGAGCAGTACTTC. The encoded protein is CASSLDNYEQYF. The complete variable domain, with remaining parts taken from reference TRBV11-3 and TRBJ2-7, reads EAGVVQSPRYKIIEKKQPVAFWCNPISGHNTLYWYLQNLGQGPELLIRYENEEAVDDSQLPKDRFSAERLKGVDSTLKIQPAELGDSAVYLCASSLDNYEQYFGPGTRLTVT.

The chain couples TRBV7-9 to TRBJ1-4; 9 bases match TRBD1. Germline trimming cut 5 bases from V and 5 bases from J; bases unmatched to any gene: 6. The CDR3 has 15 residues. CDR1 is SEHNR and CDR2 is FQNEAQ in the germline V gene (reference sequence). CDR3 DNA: TGTGCCAGCAGCAGTACAGGGGGCGCCAATGAAAAACTGTTTTTT. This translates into CASSSTGGANEKLFF. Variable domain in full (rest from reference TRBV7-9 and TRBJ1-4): DTGVSQNPRHKITKRGQNVTFRCDPISEHNRLYWYRQTLGQGPEFLTYFQNEAQLEKSRLLSDRFSAERPKGSFSTLEIQRTEQGDSAMYLCASSSTGGANEKLFFGSGTQLSVL.

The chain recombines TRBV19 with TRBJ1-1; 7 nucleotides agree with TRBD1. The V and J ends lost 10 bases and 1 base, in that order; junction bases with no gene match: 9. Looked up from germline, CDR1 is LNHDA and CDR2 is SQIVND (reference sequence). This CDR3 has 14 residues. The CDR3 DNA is TGTGCCATTGAAAGGACAGGAGGGAACACTGAAGCTTTCTTT. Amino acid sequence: CAIERTGGNTEAFF.